This T cell receptor (beta chain) was identified in a study of blood T cell repertoires in COVID-19. Looking at the study overall: From the United States, Italy and Spain came samples of acute and convalescent COVID-19.

Per the study methods: For nucleated cells, counts were estimated from reference gene primer amplification. Using immunoSEQ multiplex PCR, the repertoire was profiled, and TCRdb retains in-frame clones only, with some absent. V, J and clone size reflect that table, while D and trimming were determined from the DNA. The sample holds more than 95,000 clones, roughly 90% seen once. Unmatched junction bases numbered 2, after V lost 3 bases and J lost 0 bases. CDR3 size: 15 residues. CDR1 is SGDLS, CDR2 YYNGEE, per germline. The chain recombines TRBV9 with TRBJ2-2, with 7 bases lining up with TRBD1. Source material: peripheral blood. The source of this sequence is a man aged 50-60 years with acute or convalescent COVID-19. In nucleotides, the CDR3 is TGTGCCAGCAGCGCCGGGACAGCGAACACCGGGGAGCTGTTTTTT. Its translation is CASSAGTANTGELFF.